One and the same sample provided the 21 T cell receptor delta chains below, sequenced in a study of fetal and pediatric gammadelta thymocytes. TCRdb re-processed the reads using CATT. The sample consists of about 2,000 delta-chain clones, 20% to 30% of them appearing once. Source material: non-Vgamma9Vdelta2 gamma-delta T cells from the thymus. Described subset: CD3+gammadeltaTCR+ thymocytes not co-expressing Vgamma9 and Vdelta2. The receptors come from a child who underwent cardiac surgery and was recorded as healthy.

Points on this clone: A much larger clonotype is one base distant, so this may be a read error. V is TRDV1 and J is TRDJ1; 8 nucleotides align to TRDD3. CDR3 length: 17 amino acids. Germline V gives CDR1 TSWWSYY, CDR2 QGS. With 7 bases clipped from V and 1 base from J, the junction kept 14 bases outside the gene matches. The CDR3 region is CALAPKRGYTVTDKLIF. The CDR3 nucleotides read TGTGCTCTTGCTCCGAAACGGGGATACACTGTCACCGATAAACTCATCTTT.

This clone rates as medium-sized. The chain recombines TRDV1 with TRDJ1; tentative D call: TRDD2 (5 bases). The CDR3 is made up of 16 amino acids. The V end was cut by 0 bases, the J end by 3 bases, with 14 bases between. Germline CDR1 is TSWWSYY and CDR2 is QGS. The CDR3 nucleotides are TGTGCTCTTGGGGAACTTGTTTCCTCTTTGTCCGATAAACTCATCTTT. It yields the protein CALGELVSSLSDKLIF.

Points on this clone: A much larger clonotype is one base distant, so this may be a read error. The same CDR3 can be traced to other DNA sequences in this sample. J is TRDJ1 and V is TRAV29/DV5, with D unclear. Germline-derived CDR1 and CDR2 are NSMFDY and ISSIKDK. The CDR3 sequence is 13 residues long. This chain's CDR3 is CSALRAYTDKLIF. The CDR3 nucleotides read TGTTCTGCCCTCCGGGCTTACACCGATAAACTCATCTTT.

This clone is large by share. V gene TRDV1 combines with J gene TRDJ1, with TRDD3 matching over 13 bases. The CDR3 totals 25 residues. V dropped 0 bases and J dropped 0; count of bases not matched to a gene: 25. Germline CDR1 and CDR2: TSWWSYY and QGS. The CDR3 DNA follows: TGTGCTCTTGGGGAACTGCCGCCTTCCTACGGTTGTACTGGGGGATACGCGGCGTACACCGATAAACTCATCTTT. This encodes CALGELPPSYGCTGGYAAYTDKLIF.

This clone is labeled as medium-sized (0.01 to 0.1%). V gene TRDV1 combines with J gene TRDJ1; D is unresolved. The V end was cut by 0 bases, the J end by 2 bases, with 28 bases between. Germline values: CDR1 TSWWSYY, CDR2 QGS. This CDR3 is built from 21 residues. The CDR3 DNA reads TGTGCTCTTGGGGAACTAATTAACTTAGCTAACGCCTCCTGGAAGACCGATAAACTCATCTTT. Its protein product is CALGELINLANASWKTDKLIF.

This clone ranks as medium-sized. The V gene is TRDV1, the J gene TRDJ1, with no clear D. The germline V gene has CDR1 TSWWSYY and CDR2 QGS. V was pared by 0 bases and J by 1 base, with 18 bases between. This CDR3 comprises 18 residues. The CDR3 protein is CALGELSARCQGTDKLIF. The CDR3 bases are TGTGCTCTTGGGGAACTCTCCGCTAGGTGTCAGGGCACCGATAAACTCATCTTT.

Within the sample, this clone is medium-sized. The chain links TRDV1 to TRDJ1; the match to TRDD3 covers 9 bases. Germline V CDR1 and CDR2: TSWWSYY, QGS. V lost 0 bases and J lost 4; bases outside the gene matches: 21. CDR3 length equals 21 residues. CDR3: CALGELEAACGGIHGIDKLIF. The CDR3 DNA sequence: TGTGCTCTTGGGGAACTAGAGGCAGCCTGCGGGGGGATACACGGAATCGATAAACTCATCTTT.

As concerns this clone: It may be a read error: a sequence one base away is much more abundant. The rearrangement links TRDV3 to TRDJ1; 10 positions agree with TRDD3. Germline assignment: CDR1 TVYSNPD and CDR2 GDNSRS (reference sequence). The CDR3 loop spans 21 amino acids. The CDR3 region is CACTSFLQVLGDSPYTDKLTF. In nucleotides, the CDR3 is TGTGCCTGTACGAGCTTCCTACAGGTACTGGGGGATTCCCCGTACACCGATAAACTCACCTTT.

Remarks on this clone: This may stem from a read error, because a much larger clone lies one nucleotide away. The chain joins TRAV23/DV6 to TRDJ1; 8 bases match TRDD3. CDR1 is NTAFDY, CDR2 IRPDVSE, per germline (reference sequence). This CDR3 has 21 residues. The CDR3 reads CAVPPPPITGGPGWGDDKPIF. CDR3 DNA: TGTGCTGTGCCTCCTCCACCTATTACTGGGGGCCCCGGTTGGGGGGACGATAAACCCATCTTT.

To note about this clone: With a far larger clone one base away, a read error is the likely cause. This chain joins TRDV1 and TRDJ1; 7 bases fit TRDD3. The ends lost 1 base at V and 3 bases at J; junction bases unmatched: 20. Germline CDR1 TSWWSYY, CDR2 QGS. The CDR3 sequence is 20 residues long. This CDR3 is CALGEQGSAGGDLRPDKLIF. CDR3 in DNA: TGTGCTCTTGGGGAACAGGGGAGTGCTGGGGGCGATTTACGTCCCGATAAACTCATCTTT.

In this sample, this clone is medium-sized (0.01 to 0.1%). The chain recombines TRDV1 with TRDJ1, with D maybe TRDD3 (8 bases). This CDR3 is 18 amino acids long. Germline V CDR1 and CDR2: TSWWSYY, QGS. V was shortened by 2 bases and J by 7 bases, with 26 bases between the two germline ends. The CDR3 region has the DNA TGTGCTCTTGGGGAATTGTTCCTACCTGGGGGACTTGACGTTAAACTCATCTTT. Its protein is CALGELFLPGGLDVKLIF.

About this clone itself: Only one base separates this from a far larger clonotype, so it likely reflects a read error. Other DNA sequences in this specimen translate into the identical CDR3. The chain carries TRDV1 and TRDJ1; D possibly corresponds to TRDD2 (5 bases). In germline, CDR1 is TSWWSYY, CDR2 QGS. The CDR3 is made up of 20 amino acids. The CDR3 region has the DNA TGTGCTCTTGGGGAACATTCTTTTTTCCTCGACTCGGGGTACACCGATAAACTAATCTTT. This encodes CALGEHSFFLDSGYTDKLIF.

This clone counts as medium-sized. The chain links TRDV1 to TRDJ1, with D perhaps TRDD3 (7 bases). From germline, CDR1 is TSWWSYY and CDR2 QGS. The CDR3 length is 20 residues. Between the trimmed V and J ends, which lost 1 base and 1 base, there was a span of 25 bases. DNA of the CDR3: TGTGCTCTTGGGGAACCCTTCCCAATACTGGGGCTGCCTGTCACCGATAAACTCATCTTT. It yields the protein CALGEPFPILGLPVTDKLIF.

This clone is medium-sized. V gene TRDV1 combines with J gene TRDJ2; 9 nucleotides agree with TRDD2. Trimming removed 2 bases from V and 8 bases from J; junction bases left unmatched: 24. CDR1 and CDR2 (germline): TSWWSYY, QGS. The CDR3 contains 21 residues. The CDR3 region has the DNA TGTGCTCTTGGGGAATTCCGGCCTTCCTACGACCGTACCCCGCTTTTCGCACAACTCTTCTTT. It translates to CALGEFRPSYDRTPLFAQLFF.

In this sample, this clone is medium-sized. The chain uses TRDV1 and TRDJ1; D ambiguous. Germline-derived CDR1 and CDR2 are TSWWSYY and QGS. Trimming cost V 0 bases and J 5 bases, with 19 bases left between them. This CDR3 spans 17 amino acids. CDR3 bases: TGTGCTCTTGGGGAACTTAGGATCTTATTAGCGCCTGATAAACTCATCTTT. It specifies CALGELRILLAPDKLIF.

By share, this clone counts as medium-sized. The chain employs TRDV2 and TRDJ1; TRDD3 matches 11 bases. J lost 4 bases, V lost 1 base, and 4 bases had no gene match. Germline V CDR1 and CDR2: GEAIGNYY, EKD. The CDR3 sequence is 15 residues long. CDR3 sequence (DNA): TGTGCCTGTGACACGGGCTGGGGGATACTCGATAAACTCATCTTT. Translation: CACDTGWGILDKLIF.

This clone is judged medium-sized. The chain has TRDV1 and TRDJ1; D is unclear. Trimming left V 3 bases short and J 1 base short, with 21 bases between. Germline V gene data show CDR1 as TSWWSYY and CDR2 as QGS. The CDR3 loop spans 18 amino acids. The DNA for the CDR3 is TGTGCTCTTGGGGACCGTGGAAGGGTGCACTCGACCACCGATAAACTCATCTTT. Protein product: CALGDRGRVHSTTDKLIF.

To note about this clone: One end of the junction fails to match germline, which may point to a read error. The chain links TRDV1 to TRDJ1, with 12 bases lining up with TRDD3. The length of the CDR3 is 22 residues. CDR1 TSWWSYY and CDR2 QGS come from the germline V gene. CDR3 bases: TGTGCTCTTGGGGAACGAGAAAAGTACTGGGGGATACAAGAACCCCTCTCCGATAAACGCATCTTT. Translated: CALGEREKYWGIQEPLSDKRIF.

By share, this clone ranks as large (0.1 to 1%). Other DNA variants within this sample encode the same CDR3. The chain links TRAV29/DV5 to TRDJ1; 7 positions agree with TRDD3. The CDR3 runs 20 residues. With 0 bases clipped from V and 0 bases from J, the junction kept 20 bases outside the gene matches. Germline loops: CDR1 NSMFDY, CDR2 ISSIKDK. CDR3 region: CAASARLTGGDFPYTDKLIF. CDR3 DNA: TGTGCAGCAAGCGCGCGTCTTACGGGGGGGGATTTTCCGTACACCGATAAACTCATCTTT.

This clone is classed as medium-sized. The chain has TRDV3 and TRDJ1, with a tentative D call TRDD3 (5 bases). Germline loops: CDR1 TVYSNPD, CDR2 GDNSRS (reference sequence). Trimming cost V 2 bases and J 0 bases, with 28 bases left between them. The CDR3 covers 19 residues. CDR3 protein: CAFDSGITGASLYTDKLIF. The CDR3 nucleotides read TGTGCCTTTGACTCGGGTATAACGGGGGCCTCCTTGTACACCGATAAACTCATCTTT.

This clone is categorized as medium-sized (0.01 to 0.1%). The J gene is TRDJ2, the V gene TRDV1, with 9 bases fitting TRDD3. V trimming: 0 bases; J trimming: 0 bases; junction bases outside the gene matches: 20. The CDR3 loop spans 23 amino acids. Germline CDR1 TSWWSYY, CDR2 QGS. CDR3 loop: CALGELPLVLGELRAALTAQLFF. The CDR3 DNA reads TGTGCTCTTGGGGAACTTCCCTTAGTACTGGGGGAGCTAAGGGCCGCTTTGACAGCACAACTCTTCTTT.